This T cell receptor beta chain derives from a study of T-cell memory formation after mild COVID-19. This clonotype has only a few counts. Germline CDR1 reads SGHRS; CDR2 reads YFSETQ. The CDR3 totals 15 residues. Unmatched junction bases numbered 12, after V lost 4 bases and J lost 7 bases. TCRdb processed the 5' RACE reads anew with MiXCR; each CDR3 protein has one entry. The data show fewer than 350,000 distinct CDR3 sequences, over 11% seen once. This chain connects TRBV5-1 to TRBJ2-7; 9 bases line up with TRBD1. This receptor was obtained from a man younger than 35 who had mild COVID-19 (a few samples of this study predate the infection). Cell type and time point are not known. The specimen was PBMCs or a T cell subset sorted from them (not recorded which). The CDR3: CASSTGQGRMLEQYF. CDR3 nucleotide sequence: TGCGCCAGCAGCACCGGACAGGGGCGCATGTTAGAGCAGTACTTC.